What follows describes a single T cell receptor beta chain. Antigen: not known. CDR3 length: 18 amino acids. The germline V gene encodes CDR1 SGHRS and CDR2 YFSETQ. The V and J ends lost 4 bases and 4 bases respectively, with 26 bases between them. The record originates from a study of T cell responses to AZD1222 COVID-19 vaccine. Researchers grouped second doses given at about 4 or about 12 weeks into one pool. Libraries were prepared by immunoSEQ multiplex PCR; TCRdb keeps only in-frame clonotypes and omits some of them. The table has just over 90,000 clones, 75% to 90% seen once. Findings and caveats of the study: Nearly half of spike-specific TCRs reportedly go after variant regions that carry no mutations. Across the whole spike, CD4 TCRs peaked at regions 160-218 and 743-854. Donors skewed white British and female; clonal diversity was possibly underestimated.

The source material was peripheral blood, sampled 28 days after the second AZD1222 dose. The J gene is TRBJ1-2, the V gene TRBV5-1; D might be TRBD1 (6 bases). The TCR comes from an adult who received the AZD1222 COVID-19 vaccine. This CDR3 is CASSPTRGTGAGGYGYTF. CDR3 coding DNA: TGCGCCAGCAGCCCCACGAGAGGAACGGGGGCTGGCGGCTATGGCTACACCTTC.